Listed here are 11 T cell receptor beta chains from one sample, sequenced in a study of read filtering for tumor transcriptome and immune sequencing. From about 400 ng of RNA, a library with molecular barcoded alpha/delta and beta/gamma adaptors was made. TCRdb redid the calling of the reads with MiXCR, one entry per CDR3 protein. The sample holds 40,000 or so distinct CDR3 sequences; roughly 13% are singletons and the top ten take about 26%. The specimen sequenced was a population of CD138-negative cells sorted from bone marrow. All receptors derive from a donor at least 40 years old with multiple myeloma.

This clonotype was counted many times. The chain couples TRBV28 to TRBJ1-2; D not certain. V lost 1 base to trimming and J lost 7 bases, with 7 bases between them. CDR1 and CDR2 (germline): MDHEN, SYDVKM. This CDR3 region has 12 residues. The CDR3 DNA is TGTGCCAGCAGTTTATTGGGATCTGGCTACACCTTC. Translating it yields CASSLLGSGYTF.

This clonotype came up once. The V gene is TRBV7-3, the J gene TRBJ2-5; perhaps TRBD1 as D (6 bases). This CDR3 contains 13 residues. Germline V gives CDR1 SGHTA, CDR2 FQGTGA. V dropped 5 bases and J dropped 5 bases, with 12 bases sitting between them. The CDR3 reads CASSQGQSETQYF. CDR3 coding DNA: TGTGCCAGCAGCCAAGGACAGTCGGAGACCCAGTACTTC.

This clonotype was counted many times. V is TRBV29-1 and J is TRBJ1-1, with D perhaps TRBD1 (5 bases). Germline V CDR1 and CDR2: SQVTM, ANQGSEA. Trimming shortened V by 2 bases and J by 9 bases, and 7 bases separated the two germline ends. The CDR3 consists of 10 residues. The CDR3 DNA follows: TGCAGCGTTGAACGGGGACAAGCTTTCTTT. It specifies CSVERGQAFF. The full variable domain, with the rest looked up from reference TRBV29-1 and TRBJ1-1, is SAVISQKPSRDICQRGTSLTIQCQVDSQVTMMFWYRQQPGQSLTLIATANQGSEATYESGFVIDKFPISRPNLTFSTLTVSNMSPEDSSIYLCSVERGQAFFGQGTRLTVV.

This clonotype was seen many times. The chain employs TRBV5-1 and TRBJ1-4; possibly TRBD1 for D (5 bases). Between the trimmed V and J ends, which lost 4 bases and 4 bases, there was a span of 11 bases. Per the germline V gene, CDR1 is SGHRS and CDR2 is YFSETQ. The CDR3 has 14 amino acids. The CDR3 protein is CASSLNGGNEKLFF. Written as DNA, the CDR3 is TGCGCCAGCAGCCTTAACGGGGGTAATGAAAAACTGTTTTTT.

The table lists this clonotype with a few counts. One end of the junction fails to match germline, which may point to a read error. The V gene is TRBV6-1, the J gene TRBJ2-6; tentatively, D is TRBD1 or TRBD2 (5 bases each). There are 16 residues in the CDR3. In germline, CDR1 is MNHNS, CDR2 SASEGT. CDR3 sequence reads: CASSVGPNSGADVLTF. The CDR3 bases are TGTGCCAGCAGTGTGGGACCGAACTCTGGGGCCGACGTCCTGACCTTC.

This clonotype was observed at least ten times. CDR3: CSARDLGRALTGELFF. Written as DNA, the CDR3 is TGCAGTGCTAGAGATTTAGGGAGGGCCCTCACCGGGGAGCTGTTTTTT. The rearrangement uses TRBV20-1 and TRBJ2-2; 7 bases line up with TRBD2. There are 16 residues in the CDR3. In germline, CDR1 is DFQATT, CDR2 SNEGSKA (reference sequence). V dropped 0 bases and J dropped 4; count of bases not matched to a gene: 8.

This clonotype was seen repeatedly, ten times or more. This chain uses TRBV18 with TRBJ1-5; 8 bases are a match to TRBD1. Germline-derived CDR1 and CDR2 are KGHSH and LQKENI. Trimming cost V 3 bases and J 3 bases; bases outside gene matches: 4. The CDR3 is 15 amino acids. In DNA form, the CDR3 reads TGTGCCAGCTCACCGGGCAGGGGGCTCAATCAGCCCCAGCATTTT. Its protein product is CASSPGRGLNQPQHF. Drawing the rest from reference TRBV18 and TRBJ1-5, the complete variable domain is NAGVMQNPRHLVRRRGQEARLRCSPMKGHSHVYWYRQLPEEGLKFMVYLQKENIIDESGMPKERFSAEFPKEGPSILRIQQVVRGDSAAYFCASSPGRGLNQPQHFGDGTRLSIL.

This clonotype was detected a few times. The chain is built from TRBV7-3 and TRBJ2-6; D call uncertain. V lost 3 bases to trimming and J lost 3 bases, with 9 bases between them. The CDR3 loop spans 15 amino acids. Germline CDR1 and CDR2: SGHTA and FQGTGA. The CDR3 reads CASSFGQIGANVLTF. For the CDR3, the DNA is TGTGCCAGCAGCTTCGGGCAGATTGGGGCCAACGTCCTGACTTTC.

This clonotype has more than one count but fewer than ten. Being one base from a much bigger clone, this may be a read error. The rearrangement joins TRBV11-2 to TRBJ2-2; D remains unclear. Trimming removed 8 bases from V and 5 bases from J, with 15 bases in between. This CDR3 spans 14 amino acids. CDR1 and CDR2 (germline): SGHAT, FQNNGV. The CDR3 coding sequence is TGTGCCAGCGTTTTCGACCGTTTTACCGGGGAGCTGTTTTTT. Translation gives CASVFDRFTGELFF. Full variable domain (missing parts from reference TRBV11-2 and TRBJ2-2): EAGVAQSPRYKIIEKRQSVAFWCNPISGHATLYWYQQILGQGPKLLIQFQNNGVVDDSQLPKDRFSAERLKGVDSTLKIQPAKLEDSAVYLCASVFDRFTGELFFGEGSRLTVL.

This clonotype came up a few times. A much larger clone is a single base away; this may be a read error. The V and J genes are TRBV5-1 and TRBJ1-1, with D maybe TRBD1 (5 bases). Per the germline V gene, CDR1 is SGHRS and CDR2 is YFSETQ. This CDR3 contains 15 residues. DNA for the CDR3: TGCGCCAGCAGCTTGGGTGCGACAGTGAACACTGAAGCTTCCTTT. It specifies CASSLGATVNTEASF.

Notes on this clonotype: A much more abundant neighbour one base away suggests this may be a read error. J is TRBJ2-6 and V is TRBV19; a weak D match, TRBD1 (5 bases). The germline CDR1 and CDR2 sequences are LNHDA and SQIVND (reference sequence). The CDR3 consists of 16 residues. Written as DNA, the CDR3 is TGTGCCAGTAGTATTAAGAGGTTACCTGGGGCCAACGCCCTGACTTTC. Protein sequence: CASSIKRLPGANALTF.